These 23 T cell receptor beta chains share one sample of origin, sequenced in a study of human T cells and chemical hapten exposure. Each CDR3 protein gets one entry after TCRdb re-called the 5' RACE reads with MiXCR. The sample contains around 100,000 distinct CDR3 sequences, 15% to 20% of which appear only once. Unfractionated whole blood served as the source for total RNA extraction. These receptors all stem from a human donor in good health.

This clonotype was picked up a small number of times. This chain uses TRBV2 with TRBJ2-3; D is possibly TRBD1 (7 bases). This CDR3 is built from 14 residues. Germline CDR1 SNHLY, CDR2 FYNNEI. V was pared by 6 bases and J by 4 bases, with 14 bases between. CDR3 sequence reads: CASSPAGTADTQYF. For the CDR3, the DNA is TGTGCCAGCAGCCCTGCGGGGACAGCAGATACGCAGTATTTT. Full variable domain (missing parts from reference TRBV2 and TRBJ2-3): EPEVTQTPSHQVTQMGQEVILRCVPISNHLYFYWYRQILGQKVEFLVSFYNNEISEKSEIFDDQFSVERPDGSNFTLKIRSTKLEDSAMYFCASSPAGTADTQYFGPGTRLTVL.

The chain carries TRBV4-2 and TRBJ1-2; perhaps TRBD1 as D (5 bases). Germline CDR1 and CDR2: LGHNA and YNFKEQ. This CDR3 is 14 amino acids long. Trimming left V 1 base short and J 8 bases short, with 14 bases between. DNA for the CDR3: TGTGCCAGCAGCCAAGGTCCGGGGGGGGGAGGCTACACCTTC. Protein: CASSQGPGGGGYTF.

In this sample, this clonotype turned up a few times. V and J are TRBV27 and TRBJ1-2; TRBD1 aligns across 7 bases. Germline loops: CDR1 MNHEY, CDR2 SMNVEV (reference sequence). The CDR3 length is 17 residues. Germline trimming cut 1 base from V and 4 bases from J; bases unmatched to any gene: 12. The CDR3 DNA is TGTGCCAGCAGTTTATACAGGGGACCCCCGGATAGCTATGGCTACACCTTC. It is translated as CASSLYRGPPDSYGYTF.

The CDR3 bases are TGTGCCAGCACCAGAAAGGGCCTTGGACCCCAGCATTTT. Amino acids: CASTRKGLGPQHF. This chain connects TRBV28 to TRBJ1-5; D gene ambiguous. CDR3 length: 13 residues. The germline gives CDR1 MDHEN, CDR2 SYDVKM. V dropped 7 bases and J dropped 10 bases, with 17 bases sitting between them.

This clonotype has just a few counts. This chain connects TRBV5-1 to TRBJ2-7; TRBD2 is a possible D gene (7 bases). There are 16 residues in the CDR3. Germline-derived CDR1 and CDR2 are SGHRS and YFSETQ. The V gene lost 3 bases and the J gene lost 5 bases, with 21 bases spanning the gap. CDR3 DNA: TGCGCCAGCAGCTGGGGGCAGGGGAGGGTGGTCGACGAGCAGTACTTC. This encodes CASSWGQGRVVDEQYF.

The V call is TRBV9, the J call TRBJ1-1, with D unclear. Per the germline V gene, CDR1 is SGDLS and CDR2 is YYNGEE. Between the trimmed V and J ends, which lost 0 bases and 10 bases, there was a span of 13 bases. The CDR3 sequence is 13 residues long. The CDR3 DNA reads TGTGCCAGCAGCGTAGATCCGGCCCACCCAGCTTTCTTT. Protein sequence: CASSVDPAHPAFF.

The genes are TRBV6-1 and TRBJ2-3; 13 bases are shared with TRBD2. V shed 5 bases and J 2 bases; nucleotides not matched to a gene: 4. This CDR3 has 16 residues. Germline loops: CDR1 MNHNS, CDR2 SASEGT. The CDR3 reads CASSSGLAGDTDTQYF. CDR3 in DNA: TGTGCCAGCAGTTCCGGACTAGCGGGAGACACAGATACGCAGTATTTT.

This clonotype has just a few counts. The rearrangement links TRBV10-3 to TRBJ2-7, with D hard to call. Trimming stripped 6 bases from V and 3 bases from J, with 12 bases between. This CDR3 has 13 amino acids. Germline V gene lookup returns CDR1 ENHRY and CDR2 SYGVKD. The chain's CDR3 is CAIRTPTHYEQYF. The CDR3 DNA reads as TGTGCCATCAGGACTCCCACTCACTACGAGCAGTACTTC.

A few counts support this clonotype. The chain employs TRBV6-5 and TRBJ1-5; D may be TRBD1 (6 bases). The V gene lost 8 bases and the J gene lost 3 bases, with 11 bases spanning the gap. CDR3 length: 13 residues. Germline CDR1 MNHEY, CDR2 SVGAGI. In DNA, the CDR3 is TGTGCCAGCCGAGGGGGTATCAATCAGCCCCAGCATTTT. This gives the protein CASRGGINQPQHF.

This clonotype has a handful of counts. This chain uses TRBV30 with TRBJ2-4, with D perhaps being TRBD1 or TRBD2 (5 bases each). The CDR3 length is 15 residues. Germline lookup yields CDR1 GTSNPN and CDR2 SVGIG (reference sequence). The germline V and J ends were trimmed by 2 bases and 8 bases, with 19 bases remaining between them. CDR3 amino acids: CAWSPLPGRGDIQYF. Written as DNA, the CDR3 is TGTGCCTGGAGTCCACTGCCGGGAAGGGGTGACATTCAGTACTTC.

This clonotype turned up a few times. The chain couples TRBV6-6 to TRBJ1-3; a possible D gene is TRBD1 (5 bases). Trimming stripped 2 bases from V and 0 bases from J, with 11 bases between. Per germline, CDR1 MNHNY and CDR2 SVGAGI (reference sequence). The CDR3 consists of 16 residues. CDR3 sequence reads: CASSYVTGYSGNTIYF. CDR3 DNA: TGTGCCAGCAGTTACGTCACAGGTTACTCTGGAAACACCATATATTTT.

In its sample, this clonotype was seen a few times. The chain has TRBV20-1 and TRBJ2-7; weak D call: TRBD1 (5 bases). The CDR3 totals 12 residues. The V and J ends lost 1 base and 1 base respectively, with 5 bases between them. Germline CDR1 DFQATT, CDR2 SNEGSKA (reference sequence). The CDR3 nucleotides read TGCAGTGCTAGAGGACAGTCCTACGAGCAGTACTTC. Encoded protein: CSARGQSYEQYF.

This chain links TRBV7-9 with TRBJ1-3, with TRBD1 matching 7 bases. The CDR3 sequence is 13 residues long. The J segment lost 4 bases and the V segment lost 10 bases, leaving 7 bases of the junction unmatched. From germline, CDR1 is SEHNR and CDR2 FQNEAQ (reference sequence). CDR3 loop: CAIPGTAGNTIYF. As DNA, the CDR3 is TGTGCCATTCCAGGGACAGCCGGAAACACCATATATTTT.

CDR3 sequence: CASSRGVLSSGANVLTF. The CDR3 region has the DNA TGTGCCAGCAGCCGGGGAGTCTTGAGCTCTGGGGCCAACGTCCTGACTTTC. The rearrangement joins TRBV28 to TRBJ2-6; possibly TRBD2 for D (5 bases). The CDR3 has 17 amino acids. Germline V gives CDR1 MDHEN, CDR2 SYDVKM. V lost 6 bases and J lost 0, with 15 bases in between.

V gene TRBV7-9 combines with J gene TRBJ1-6, with D hard to call. V was cut by 5 bases and J by 9 bases, with 8 bases left in between. This CDR3 spans 12 amino acids. Germline lookup yields CDR1 SEHNR and CDR2 FQNEAQ (reference sequence). In DNA form, the CDR3 reads TGTGCCAGCAGCGATGTGGGTTCACCCCTCCACTTT. This gives the protein CASSDVGSPLHF.

This clonotype appeared a few times. The chain uses TRBV28 and TRBJ2-4; tentatively, D is TRBD2 (6 bases). Trimming pared 5 bases from V and 1 base from J, leaving 21 bases between. The CDR3 loop spans 18 amino acids. Germline lookup yields CDR1 MDHEN and CDR2 SYDVKM. The CDR3: CASSPPGPPREAKNIQYF. CDR3 in DNA: TGTGCCAGCAGTCCCCCGGGCCCTCCACGGGAGGCCAAAAACATTCAGTACTTC.

The sample holds a few counts of this clonotype. The chain joins TRBV29-1 to TRBJ2-2; no clear D gene. This CDR3 comprises 11 residues. V shed 3 bases and J shed 3 bases, with 2 bases lying between them. Germline-derived CDR1 and CDR2 are SQVTM and ANQGSEA. The CDR3 DNA follows: TGCAGCGTTGAGGACACCGGGGAGCTGTTTTTT. This sequence encodes CSVEDTGELFF.

This clonotype has more than one count but fewer than ten. This rearrangement joins TRBV12-3 or TRBV12-4 to TRBJ1-5, with D possibly matching TRBD1 (6 bases). V shed 6 bases and J shed 0 bases, with 18 bases lying between them. This CDR3 has 17 residues. The CDR3 DNA sequence: TGTGCCAGCAGCCCCCGGGGGCCCACGTATAGCAATCAGCCCCAGCATTTT. Encoded protein: CASSPRGPTYSNQPQHF.

This rearrangement joins TRBV12-3 or TRBV12-4 to TRBJ2-3; a possible D gene is TRBD1 (6 bases). This CDR3 has 15 amino acids. Trimming pared 7 bases from V and 6 bases from J, leaving 20 bases between. Written as DNA, the CDR3 is TGTGCCAGCAACCCCAGGGTGGGGGCTTCTGATACGCAGTATTTT. This translates into CASNPRVGASDTQYF.

The rearrangement links TRBV28 to TRBJ2-1; possibly TRBD2 for D (5 bases). The V and J ends lost 8 bases and 4 bases respectively, with 9 bases between them. Germline-derived CDR1 and CDR2 are MDHEN and SYDVKM. The CDR3 totals 12 residues. CDR3 sequence reads: CASGLLYNEQFF. As DNA, the CDR3 is TGTGCCAGCGGACTCCTGTACAATGAGCAGTTCTTC.

In this sample, this clonotype turned up a few times. The CDR3 reads CASSHRQGSMDTQYF. The CDR3 bases are TGTGCCAGCAGCCACCGACAGGGATCGATGGATACGCAGTATTTT. This rearrangement joins TRBV11-2 to TRBJ2-3; 7 bases fit TRBD1. With 5 bases clipped from V and 6 bases from J, the junction kept 11 bases outside the gene matches. The CDR3 loop spans 15 amino acids. Germline V gene lookup returns CDR1 SGHAT and CDR2 FQNNGV.

The chain carries TRBV7-8 and TRBJ2-1, with 15 positions matching TRBD2. Germline lookup yields CDR1 SGHVS and CDR2 FQNEAQ. J lost 4 bases, V lost 6 bases, and 7 bases had no gene match. The length of the CDR3 is 17 residues. The chain's CDR3 is CASRTGLAGGRYNEQFF. The CDR3 nucleotides are TGTGCCAGCAGAACGGGACTAGCGGGAGGAAGGTACAATGAGCAGTTCTTC. The full variable domain, in which reference TRBV7-8 and TRBJ2-1 provide the parts outside the CDR3, is GAGVSQSPRYKVAKRGQDVALRCDPISGHVSLFWYQQALGQGPEFLTYFQNEAQLDKSGLPSDRFFAERPEGSVSTLKIQRTQQEDSAVYLCASRTGLAGGRYNEQFFGPGTRLTVL.

This clonotype is a singleton in its sample. The rearrangement joins TRBV28 to TRBJ2-7, with D possibly being TRBD2 (6 bases). CDR3 length: 15 amino acids. Per germline, CDR1 MDHEN and CDR2 SYDVKM. Trimming stripped 8 bases from V and 7 bases from J, with 24 bases between. CDR3 coding DNA: TGTGCCAGCGAGGAGGGGACTCTCACTAAGGGGGAGCAGTACTTC. Translated, it gives CASEEGTLTKGEQYF.